This T cell receptor (beta chain) came from a study of post-analysis software for immune sequencing data. Study as a whole: Relapsing-remitting, secondary progressive and progressive-relapsing forms of multiple sclerosis all featured among disease courses.

In the case of this clonotype: As yet, its antigen is unknown.

Study findings and constraints: Under F measure analysis, samples from one preparation batch co-clustered strongly. TRBV5-6, TRBV5-1 and TRBV20-1 belonged to a set of about five TRBV segments that were more frequent in patients than controls. For normalized Chao1 diversity, multiple sclerosis patients scored significantly lower than controls did.

cDNA libraries of TCR beta carried unique molecular identifiers. The authors obtained some 500,000 cDNA molecules from approximately 0.91 to 9.4 million T cells. TCRdb re-derived calls from the PCR reads in MiXCR, one entry per CDR3 protein. The sample lists a few hundred thousand distinct CDR3 sequences, approximately 33% occurring once. Germline assignment: CDR1 SGHRS and CDR2 YFSETQ. The V gene end was trimmed by 8 bases and the J gene end by 3 bases; junction bases not matched to a gene: 8. This CDR3 comprises 14 residues. The chain uses TRBV5-1 and TRBJ2-1; 7 bases match TRBD1. Sequencing was carried out using blood. The receptor was isolated from a girl between 10 and 17 years old with multiple sclerosis. This chain's CDR3 is CASHRGQNYNEQFF. The CDR3 DNA follows: TGCGCCAGTCACAGGGGCCAGAACTACAATGAGCAGTTCTTC.